Shown below are 14 T cell receptor beta chains from a single sample sequenced in a study of T cell responses to AZD1222 COVID-19 vaccine. Sequenced by immunoSEQ multiplex PCR; TCRdb stores in-frame clones only, minus some. The sample shows 180,000 or so clones, 92% of them seen only once. Sequencing used peripheral blood, obtained 28 days after the second AZD1222 dose. All receptors come from an adult who received the AZD1222 COVID-19 vaccine.

This chain joins TRBV5-1 and TRBJ1-5; D unresolved. The CDR3 contains 13 residues. Trimming stripped 2 bases from V and 6 bases from J, with 9 bases between. The germline V gene has CDR1 SGHRS and CDR2 YFSETQ. The CDR3: CASSFKGGQPQHF. The DNA of the CDR3 is TGCGCCAGCAGCTTTAAGGGCGGTCAGCCCCAGCATTTT.

V is TRBV2 and J is TRBJ1-5; 7 bases map to TRBD1. The CDR3 has 14 amino acids. The trim removed 9 bases at V and 0 bases at J, leaving 5 bases unmatched. Per germline, CDR1 SNHLY and CDR2 FYNNEI. The chain's CDR3 is CASRRDSSNQPQHF. The CDR3 DNA reads TGTGCCAGTAGAAGGGACAGTAGCAATCAGCCCCAGCATTTT. The full variable domain, with the rest looked up from reference TRBV2 and TRBJ1-5, is EPEVTQTPSHQVTQMGQEVILRCVPISNHLYFYWYRQILGQKVEFLVSFYNNEISEKSEIFDDQFSVERPDGSNFTLKIRSTKLEDSAMYFCASRRDSSNQPQHFGDGTRLSIL.

The V and J genes are TRBV20-1 and TRBJ1-1, with no clear D. This CDR3 is 11 amino acids long. V lost 5 bases, J lost 4 bases, and 8 bases lay in between. Germline V lookup: CDR1 DFQATT, CDR2 SNEGSKA (reference sequence). CDR3 protein: CSAPSVTEAFF. The DNA for the CDR3 is TGCAGTGCTCCGTCGGTCACTGAAGCTTTCTTT.

The chain uses TRBV30 and TRBJ2-3; 11 nucleotides line up with TRBD1. CDR3 length: 15 amino acids. The V segment lost 4 bases and the J segment 2 bases; nucleotides outside the gene matches: 5. The germline gives CDR1 GTSNPN, CDR2 SVGIG (reference sequence). DNA for the CDR3: TGTGCCTGGACCCTGGGACAGGGGGACACAGATACGCAGTATTTT. Protein: CAWTLGQGDTDTQYF. Full variable domain (rest looked up from reference TRBV30 and TRBJ2-3): SQTIHQWPATLVQPVGSPLSLECTVEGTSNPNLYWYRQAAGRGLQLLFYSVGIGQISSEVPQNLSASRPQDRQFILSSKKLLLSDSGFYLCAWTLGQGDTDTQYFGPGTRLTVL.

The chain links TRBV2 to TRBJ1-5, with D unresolved. With 4 bases removed from V and 4 bases from J, the gap between germline ends came to 8 bases. CDR1 is SNHLY and CDR2 is FYNNEI in the germline V gene. There are 13 residues in the CDR3. The CDR3 protein is CASSVSGNQPQHF. The CDR3 nucleotides read TGTGCCAGCAGTGTATCGGGGAATCAGCCCCAGCATTTT.

The chain employs TRBV28 and TRBJ1-2; D uncertain. Between the trimmed V and J ends, which lost 8 bases and 8 bases, there was a span of 15 bases. The germline gives CDR1 MDHEN, CDR2 SYDVKM. The CDR3 length is 12 residues. CDR3 protein: CASGGHPRGYTF. CDR3 nucleotides: TGTGCCAGCGGCGGGCACCCGCGAGGCTACACCTTC.

The V gene is TRBV4-2, the J gene TRBJ2-1, with 14 bases that match TRBD2. The V and J ends lost 4 bases and 7 bases, in that order; junction bases with no gene match: 6. Germline-derived CDR1 and CDR2 are LGHNA and YNFKEQ. The CDR3 covers 16 residues. The CDR3 region is CASSLTGTSGSNEQFF. Written as DNA, the CDR3 is TGTGCCAGCAGCCTGACCGGGACTAGCGGGAGTAATGAGCAGTTCTTC.

The table lists this clone with a count of one. J is TRBJ2-7 and V is TRBV7-9; 8 bases are a match to TRBD1. The CDR3 spans 15 residues. The V and J ends lost 1 base and 3 bases, in that order; junction bases with no gene match: 5. Germline CDR1 reads SEHNR; CDR2 reads FQNEAQ (reference sequence). CDR3 sequence: CASSLGDRSLYEQYF. The DNA for the CDR3 is TGTGCCAGCAGCTTAGGGGACAGGTCCCTCTACGAGCAGTACTTC.

J is TRBJ2-3 and V is TRBV6-6; 7 positions agree with TRBD2. The CDR3 covers 16 residues. V lost 2 bases to trimming and J lost 2 bases; unmatched junction nucleotides: 7. Germline V CDR1 and CDR2: MNHNY, SVGAGI (reference sequence). This CDR3 reads CASSYPSGASTDTQYF. CDR3 DNA: TGTGCCAGCAGTTACCCGAGCGGGGCTTCCACAGATACGCAGTATTTT.

This clone was recorded once. The chain uses TRBV7-6 and TRBJ2-3, with D hard to call. Germline V lookup: CDR1 SGHVS, CDR2 FNYEAQ. The CDR3 totals 15 residues. V dropped 1 base and J dropped 4 bases, with 12 bases sitting between them. The CDR3 protein is CASSLEFGFSDTQYF. The CDR3 DNA is TGTGCCAGCAGCTTAGAGTTTGGGTTCTCAGATACGCAGTATTTT.

The CDR3 spells CASSLEAGRITYEQYF. The CDR3, as DNA: TGTGCCAGCAGCTTAGAGGCAGGGAGGATTACCTACGAGCAGTACTTC. The gene calls are TRBV7-2 and TRBJ2-7; maybe TRBD2 (6 bases). The CDR3 is 16 residues long. The V gene's germline CDR1 is SGHTA and CDR2 FQGNSA. V shed 1 base and J shed 2 bases, with 15 bases lying between them.

The V call is TRBV3-1 (or the pseudogene TRBV3-2), the J call TRBJ1-2; the match to TRBD1 covers 7 bases. The germline CDR1 and CDR2 sequences are LGHDT and YNNKEL (reference sequence). The CDR3 contains 14 residues. V shed 1 base and J 6 bases; nucleotides not matched to a gene: 5. CDR3 amino acids: CASSQARTGHGYTF. Written as DNA, the CDR3 is TGTGCCAGCAGCCAAGCCCGGACAGGACATGGCTACACCTTC.

The table lists this clone with a count of one. V gene TRBV5-8 combines with J gene TRBJ2-7; possibly TRBD1 for D (6 bases). V lost 1 base and J lost 3, with 11 bases in between. Germline V gene data show CDR1 as SGHTS and CDR2 as YDEGEE. The CDR3 sequence is 14 residues long. CDR3 coding DNA: TGTGCCAGCAGCTTGTCGGGCAGGGGCTACGAGCAGTACTTC. Its protein product is CASSLSGRGYEQYF.

The chain carries TRBV20-1 and TRBJ2-3; D not certain. The CDR3 is 11 residues long. Germline V CDR1 and CDR2: DFQATT, SNEGSKA (reference sequence). The V end was cut by 1 base, the J end by 8 bases, with 7 bases between. The CDR3 DNA sequence: TGCAGTGCTAGAGGGGTTCCTACGCAGTATTTT. The encoded protein is CSARGVPTQYF.